Below are 31 T cell receptor beta chains sequenced from a single sample in a study of blood T cell repertoires in COVID-19. Sequencing was performed with immunoSEQ multiplex PCR; in TCRdb, only in-frame clones are kept and a portion is missing. The data hold hundreds of thousands of clones, with 80% to 90% observed a single time. The source material was peripheral blood. The source is a woman between 40 and 50 years old who had recovered from COVID-19.

J is TRBJ1-6 and V is TRBV19; D uncertain. V lost 1 base and J lost 9, with 13 bases in between. The CDR3 sequence is 15 residues long. Germline V gene lookup returns CDR1 LNHDA and CDR2 SQIVND (reference sequence). This CDR3 reads CASSIVGIGLSPLHF. The CDR3 nucleotides read TGTGCCAGTAGTATAGTGGGGATAGGACTTTCACCCCTCCACTTT.

The J gene is TRBJ1-3, the V gene TRBV10-3; no clear D. Germline CDR1 and CDR2: ENHRY and SYGVKD. The V end lost 6 bases, the J end lost 11 bases, and 14 bases lay between the germline ends. The CDR3 sequence is 12 residues long. CDR3 nucleotide sequence: TGTGCCATCAGCGGGGAAGGGTGGGCCATATATTTT. Residues: CAISGEGWAIYF.

Details on this clone: Other DNA sequences in this specimen translate into the identical CDR3. The chain uses TRBV3-1 (or the pseudogene TRBV3-2) and TRBJ1-2; 8 bases are shared with TRBD1. Unmatched junction bases numbered 1, after V lost 4 bases and J lost 3 bases. Germline CDR1 reads LGHDT; CDR2 reads YNNKEL (reference sequence). The CDR3 contains 13 residues. The CDR3 DNA reads TGTGCCAGCAGCCCACAGGGGGACTATGGCTACACCTTC. Its protein product is CASSPQGDYGYTF.

The rearrangement joins TRBV19 to TRBJ2-7, with D possibly being TRBD1 (5 bases). CDR3 size: 15 residues. Germline V lookup: CDR1 LNHDA, CDR2 SQIVND (reference sequence). V was pared by 4 bases and J by 4 bases, with 17 bases between. The CDR3 sequence is CASSRGHPGPYEQYF. The CDR3 coding sequence is TGTGCCAGTAGTAGAGGACACCCGGGCCCATACGAGCAGTACTTC.

The genes are TRBV30 and TRBJ1-1; D unresolved. CDR1 is GTSNPN, CDR2 SVGIG, per germline (reference sequence). Trimming cost V 6 bases and J 10 bases, with 21 bases left between them. CDR3 length: 13 residues. The CDR3 DNA is TGTGCCTGCCTAGATAAGAGGGCGGTTGTAGCTTTCTTT. It specifies CACLDKRAVVAFF.

This chain joins TRBV6-5 and TRBJ2-5, with 9 positions matching TRBD2. CDR1 MNHEY and CDR2 SVGAGI come from the germline V gene. The CDR3 is made up of 14 amino acids. Unmatched junction bases numbered 6, after V lost 5 bases and J lost 5 bases. The chain's CDR3 is CASSRAGGHETQYF. The CDR3, as DNA: TGTGCCAGCAGTCGGGCGGGGGGGCACGAGACCCAGTACTTC.

The chain carries TRBV5-4 and TRBJ1-1, with 7 bases lining up with TRBD1. Unmatched junction bases numbered 5, after V lost 0 bases and J lost 6 bases. Germline V gene sequence: CDR1 SGHNT, CDR2 YYREEE (reference sequence). The CDR3 covers 14 residues. The CDR3 DNA follows: TGTGCCAGCAGCTTGGAGACAGGGTACTCTGAAGCTTTCTTT. Its translation: CASSLETGYSEAFF.

The V and J genes are TRBV10-3 and TRBJ2-5; 12 positions agree with TRBD2. There are 14 residues in the CDR3. From germline, CDR1 is ENHRY and CDR2 SYGVKD. Trimming took 10 bases from V and 1 from J; bases not matched to a gene: 4. The CDR3 is CATSTSGGQETQYF. The CDR3 region has the DNA TGTGCCACCTCGACTAGCGGGGGCCAAGAGACCCAGTACTTC.

The chain employs TRBV19 and TRBJ2-3, with 7 bases lining up with TRBD1. Germline V gene data show CDR1 as LNHDA and CDR2 as SQIVND (reference sequence). The CDR3 is made up of 15 amino acids. The junction had 7 bases not matched to a gene; V was cut back by 5 bases and J by 2 bases. DNA of the CDR3: TGTGCCAGTAGTCCGGACAGGTTTTACACAGATACGCAGTATTTT. Protein product: CASSPDRFYTDTQYF.

This clone was detected only a few times. The chain is built from TRBV5-4 and TRBJ1-2; D not certain. Trimming pared 0 bases from V and 6 bases from J, leaving 12 bases between. The germline CDR1 and CDR2 sequences are SGHNT and YYREEE (reference sequence). The length of the CDR3 is 14 residues. The CDR3 is CASSLGLSEDGYTF. The DNA for the CDR3 is TGTGCCAGCAGCTTGGGACTTAGCGAGGATGGCTACACCTTC.

The CDR3 region has the DNA TGCGCCAGCAGCGTCCGACAGGGGGGCTACACCTTC. Translation gives CASSVRQGGYTF. The rearrangement links TRBV5-1 to TRBJ1-2; 8 bases are a match to TRBD1. Unmatched junction bases numbered 4, after V lost 4 bases and J lost 8 bases. This CDR3 spans 12 amino acids. The germline CDR1 and CDR2 sequences are SGHRS and YFSETQ.

The chain couples TRBV5-1 to TRBJ2-5; 10 bases are shared with TRBD2. There are 16 residues in the CDR3. Per germline, CDR1 SGHRS and CDR2 YFSETQ. The V segment lost 4 bases and the J segment 5 bases; nucleotides outside the gene matches: 11. The CDR3 is CASSPASGGARETQYF. In nucleotides, the CDR3 is TGCGCCAGCAGCCCCGCAAGCGGGGGGGCCCGGGAGACCCAGTACTTC.

V usage is TRBV6-6 and J usage is TRBJ1-2; maybe TRBD1 (6 bases). The V end was cut by 6 bases, the J end by 8 bases, with 16 bases between. Per germline, CDR1 MNHNY and CDR2 SVGAGI (reference sequence). The CDR3 sequence is 13 residues long. The CDR3 here is CASSPGGAGGYTF. The CDR3 DNA sequence: TGTGCCAGCAGCCCCGGGGGGGCGGGGGGCTACACCTTC.

This clone was seen a single time. This chain joins TRBV2 and TRBJ2-5, with D hard to call. CDR1 SNHLY and CDR2 FYNNEI come from the germline V gene. Trimming left V 7 bases short and J 2 bases short, with 5 bases between. This CDR3 region has 11 residues. CDR3 in DNA: TGTGCCAGCATGCAGCAAGAGACCCAGTACTTC. Protein sequence: CASMQQETQYF.

The chain employs TRBV6-5 and TRBJ2-5; TRBD1 aligns across 7 bases. Trimming cost V 8 bases and J 2 bases; bases outside gene matches: 5. CDR1 is MNHEY and CDR2 is SVGAGI in the germline V gene. There are 13 residues in the CDR3. The CDR3 region is CASFGTEQETQYF. CDR3 DNA sequence: TGTGCCAGCTTCGGGACAGAGCAAGAGACCCAGTACTTC.

The CDR3 protein is CASSYRQGLNTEAFF. The CDR3 DNA reads as TGTGCCAGCAGCTACAGACAGGGTTTGAACACTGAAGCTTTCTTT. This chain connects TRBV13 to TRBJ1-1, with 7 nucleotides matching TRBD1. This CDR3 is built from 15 residues. Germline assignment: CDR1 PRHDT and CDR2 FYEKMQ (reference sequence). V gave up 4 bases and J gave up 0 bases; unmatched junction bases: 5.

CDR3 loop: CASIRDSHYEQYF. The CDR3 bases are TGTGCCAGCATCCGGGACAGCCACTACGAGCAGTACTTC. The genes are TRBV12-3 or TRBV12-4 and TRBJ2-7, with 7 positions matching TRBD1. The CDR3 sequence is 13 residues long. V trimming: 7 bases; J trimming: 3 bases; junction bases outside the gene matches: 6.

The V gene is TRBV5-1, the J gene TRBJ2-5, with D possibly being TRBD1 (5 bases). V was clipped by 1 base and J by 9 bases, with 16 bases between them. The CDR3 runs to 14 residues. Germline V gene lookup returns CDR1 SGHRS and CDR2 YFSETQ. The CDR3 sequence: CASSLQGAEWAQYF. In DNA form, the CDR3 reads TGCGCCAGCAGCTTGCAAGGGGCTGAGTGGGCCCAGTACTTC.

V is TRBV7-2 and J is TRBJ2-1; 14 nucleotides match TRBD2. CDR3 size: 17 residues. V shed 5 bases, J shed 4 bases, and the junction held 7 bases outside the gene matches. Per the germline V gene, CDR1 is SGHTA and CDR2 is FQGNSA. This CDR3 reads CASSLPWTSGGYNEQFF. CDR3 nucleotides: TGTGCCAGCAGCCTCCCATGGACTAGCGGGGGGTACAATGAGCAGTTCTTC.

This rearrangement joins TRBV6-5 to TRBJ1-6; tentative D call: TRBD1 (5 bases). The CDR3 is made up of 16 amino acids. The V end lost 0 bases, the J end lost 10 bases, and 16 bases lay between the germline ends. Looked up from germline, CDR1 is MNHEY and CDR2 is SVGAGI. The chain's CDR3 is CASSYSYTGLRSPLHF. As DNA, the CDR3 is TGTGCCAGCAGTTACTCCTATACAGGCCTCCGGTCACCCCTCCACTTT.

In this sample, this clone turned up once. The same CDR3 also results from other DNA sequences found in this sample. The chain employs TRBV6-6 and TRBJ1-5; D is uncertain. The V and J ends lost 6 bases and 4 bases respectively, with 7 bases between them. Germline V gives CDR1 MNHNY, CDR2 SVGAGI (reference sequence). The CDR3 contains 12 residues. The CDR3 loop reads CASSTGNQPQHF. The CDR3 coding sequence is TGTGCCAGCAGCACGGGGAATCAGCCCCAGCATTTT.

The chain recombines TRBV14 with TRBJ1-2; D gene unclear. CDR3 length: 14 amino acids. The ends were cut back, 2 bases at V and 6 bases at J, with 13 bases in the middle. The germline CDR1 and CDR2 sequences are SGHDN and FVKESK. The CDR3 sequence: CASSQKLSSHGYTF. The CDR3 region has the DNA TGTGCCAGCAGCCAAAAGCTGAGTAGCCATGGCTACACCTTC.

V usage is TRBV7-2 and J usage is TRBJ1-2; D gene ambiguous. V was clipped by 4 bases and J by 1 base, with 10 bases between them. This CDR3 is built from 14 residues. In germline, CDR1 is SGHTA, CDR2 FQGNSA. The CDR3 loop reads CASSSGIYNYGYTF. The CDR3 DNA sequence: TGTGCCAGCAGCTCGGGAATTTATAACTATGGCTACACCTTC.

V is TRBV3-1 (or the pseudogene TRBV3-2) and J is TRBJ1-1; tentative D call: TRBD1 (6 bases). The CDR3 extends over 14 amino acids. V lost 5 bases and J 6 bases, leaving 16 bases between the germline ends. The germline CDR1 and CDR2 sequences are LGHDT and YNNKEL (reference sequence). DNA of the CDR3: TGTGCCAGCAGCAACAAACAGGGATCCGCTGAAGCTTTCTTT. It yields the protein CASSNKQGSAEAFF.

This chain connects TRBV7-6 to TRBJ1-2; perhaps TRBD1 as D (5 bases). This CDR3 contains 13 residues. In germline, CDR1 is SGHVS, CDR2 FNYEAQ. Trimming took 3 bases from V and 4 from J, leaving 9 bases between them. Written as DNA, the CDR3 is TGTGCCAGCAGCTTCAGGAGGGGCTATGGCTACACCTTC. It yields the protein CASSFRRGYGYTF.

The chain carries TRBV12-2 and TRBJ2-1; the table's D call, TRBD2, has no DNA check behind it. TRBV12-2 is termed a pseudogene. The CDR3 is 19 amino acids. Here the CDR3 reads CASRLGSLAGGKSYNEQFF. The CDR3 nucleotides are TGTGCAAGTCGCTTGGGAAGCCTAGCGGGGGGGAAGTCCTACAATGAGCAGTTCTTC.

The chain carries TRBV5-4 and TRBJ2-2, with D hard to call. The germline gives CDR1 SGHNT, CDR2 YYREEE (reference sequence). The CDR3 has 14 amino acids. The ends were cut back, 0 bases at V and 4 bases at J, with 7 bases in the middle. CDR3 bases: TGTGCCAGCAGCTTGGGACGGAGCACCGGGGAGCTGTTTTTT. Its protein is CASSLGRSTGELFF.

V and J are TRBV6-1 and TRBJ1-5; a possible D gene is TRBD1 (5 bases). The CDR3 consists of 17 residues. V gave up 1 base and J gave up 6 bases, with 19 bases separating them. Germline V gene lookup returns CDR1 MNHNS and CDR2 SASEGT. CDR3 sequence (DNA): TGTGCCAGCAGTGAAGTAAGTGGGCAGGGCAGTCGTCAGCCCCAGCATTTT. It translates to CASSEVSGQGSRQPQHF.

This clone was seen a few times. This chain uses TRBV5-8 with TRBJ2-1; D may be TRBD1 (6 bases). Looked up from germline, CDR1 is SGHTS and CDR2 is YDEGEE. The ends were cut back, 10 bases at V and 6 bases at J, with 11 bases in the middle. This CDR3 comprises 11 residues. CDR3 sequence (DNA): TGTGCCCAAGGGGGTTTCAATGAGCAGTTCTTC. Translating it yields CAQGGFNEQFF.

This chain links TRBV4-1 with TRBJ2-2; 9 bases align to TRBD1. Losses at the gene ends were 4 bases for V and 6 bases for J; bases not matched to a gene: 3. Germline V gene data show CDR1 as MGHRA and CDR2 as YSYEKL. This CDR3 is built from 14 residues. CDR3: CASSPGQGSGELFF. As DNA, the CDR3 is TGCGCCAGCAGCCCCGGACAGGGGTCCGGGGAGCTGTTTTTT.

This clone was observed once. This chain joins TRBV28 and TRBJ1-2, with D possibly matching TRBD1 (5 bases). V dropped 5 bases and J dropped 2 bases, with 18 bases sitting between them. Per the germline V gene, CDR1 is MDHEN and CDR2 is SYDVKM. The CDR3 contains 16 residues. CDR3 sequence (DNA): TGTGCCAGCAGTCCCCCCGGGGGTCGCAGGAACTATGGCTACACCTTC. This codes for CASSPPGGRRNYGYTF.